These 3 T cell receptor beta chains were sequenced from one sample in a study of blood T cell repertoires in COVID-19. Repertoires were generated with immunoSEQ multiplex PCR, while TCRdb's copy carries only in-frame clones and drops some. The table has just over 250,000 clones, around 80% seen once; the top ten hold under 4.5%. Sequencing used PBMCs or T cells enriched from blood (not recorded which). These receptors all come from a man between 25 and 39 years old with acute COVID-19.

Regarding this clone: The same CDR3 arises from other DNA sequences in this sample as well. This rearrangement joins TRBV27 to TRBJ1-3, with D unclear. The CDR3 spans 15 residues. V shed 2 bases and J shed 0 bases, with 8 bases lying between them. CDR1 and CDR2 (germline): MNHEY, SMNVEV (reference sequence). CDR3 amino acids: CASSLTYSSGNTIYF. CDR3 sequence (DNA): TGTGCCAGCAGTTTAACGTACTCCTCTGGAAACACCATATATTTT.

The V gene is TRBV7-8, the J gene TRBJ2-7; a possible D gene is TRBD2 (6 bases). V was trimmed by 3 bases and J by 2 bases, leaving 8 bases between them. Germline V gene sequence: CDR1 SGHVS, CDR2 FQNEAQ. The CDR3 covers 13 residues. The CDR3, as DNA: TGTGCCAGCAGCTTTAGACTAGCCTACGAGCAGTACGTC. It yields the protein CASSFRLAYEQYV.

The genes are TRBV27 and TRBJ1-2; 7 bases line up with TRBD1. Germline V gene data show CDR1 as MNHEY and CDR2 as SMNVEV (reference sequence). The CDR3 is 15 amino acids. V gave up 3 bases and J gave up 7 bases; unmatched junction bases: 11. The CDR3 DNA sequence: TGTGCCAGCAGTTTCGATTCAGACAGGGTCTTTGGCTACACCTTC. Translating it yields CASSFDSDRVFGYTF.